A selection of T cell receptor beta chains follows, all from one sample in a study of a mutant IDH1 vaccine in newly diagnosed glioma. The protocol was immunoSEQ multiplex PCR, while the TCRdb copy is restricted to in-frame clones and leaves out a portion. The table records about 61,000 clones, about four fifths of them present only once. Which antigens these TCRs recognize remains unknown. Source: PBMCs, taken from a glioma patient whose treatment included an IDH1 peptide vaccine. The receptors here all came from a man aged 50 or older with glioma. Each CDR3 is given with its conserved first and last residue. A D gene is named only where the DNA matches it firmly. Some rows have no size entry. The others give once, few or many, or a class for an expanded clone.

V	J	D	size	DNA	CDR3
TRBV7-9	TRBJ1-4	TRBD1	NA	TGTGCCAGCACTCAGGGGACAGTGAATGAAAAACTGTTTTTT	CASTQGTVNEKLFF
TRBV5-1	TRBJ2-7	TRBD2	NA	TGCGCCAGCAGCCTCGGACTAGCGGCAGATAGCTCCTACGAGCAGTACTTC	CASSLGLAADSSYEQYF
TRBV6-5	TRBJ2-7	TRBD1	NA	TGTGCCAGTCAGAAAGAGACAGGGGGATCCTACGAGCAGTACTTC	CASQKETGGSYEQYF
TRBV11-2	TRBJ1-1	NA	NA	TGTGCCAGCAGCTTAGATCTGGCGGGGCAGACTGAAGCTTTCTTT	CASSLDLAGQTEAFF
TRBV27	TRBJ2-2	TRBD1	NA	TGTGCCAGCAGACCAGGGGGGAACACCGGGGAGCTGTTTTTT	CASRPGGNTGELFF
TRBV5-6	TRBJ2-1	NA	once	TGTGCCAGCAGCTGGAGAGTCCGGGGTGAGCAGTTCTTC	CASSWRVRGEQFF
TRBV29-1	TRBJ1-1	TRBD1	few	TGCAGCGTTGGACAGGGGAACACTGAAGCTTTCTTT	CSVGQGNTEAFF
TRBV11-2	TRBJ1-1	NA	NA	TGTGCCAGCAGCTGGGAAGGGAACACTGAAGCTTTCTTT	CASSWEGNTEAFF
TRBV6-5	TRBJ1-5	TRBD1	few	TGTGCCAGCAGCCCCAGACAGGGACGTTATCAGCCCCAGCATTTT	CASSPRQGRYQPQHF
TRBV5-6	TRBJ1-1	NA	few	TGTGCCAGCAGCCCACTGAGGGGAGGTAAGGCGAACACTGAAGCTTTCTTT	CASSPLRGGKANTEAFF
TRBV19	TRBJ1-3	NA	NA	TGTGCCAGTAGTATACTCGGGATCTCTGGAAACACCATATATTTT	CASSILGISGNTIYF
TRBV27	TRBJ2-7	TRBD2	NA	TGTGCCTCCCGAGGGGGGGCTAGCGGGGTTTACGAGCAGTACTTC	CASRGGASGVYEQYF
TRBV2	TRBJ2-7	NA	NA	TGTGCCAGCCGACCAACTTACGACGAGCAGTACTTC	CASRPTYDEQYF
TRBV10-3	TRBJ1-5	NA	NA	TGTGCCATCAGTCAGGGAGGCAGCAATCAGCCCCAGCATTTT	CAISQGGSNQPQHF